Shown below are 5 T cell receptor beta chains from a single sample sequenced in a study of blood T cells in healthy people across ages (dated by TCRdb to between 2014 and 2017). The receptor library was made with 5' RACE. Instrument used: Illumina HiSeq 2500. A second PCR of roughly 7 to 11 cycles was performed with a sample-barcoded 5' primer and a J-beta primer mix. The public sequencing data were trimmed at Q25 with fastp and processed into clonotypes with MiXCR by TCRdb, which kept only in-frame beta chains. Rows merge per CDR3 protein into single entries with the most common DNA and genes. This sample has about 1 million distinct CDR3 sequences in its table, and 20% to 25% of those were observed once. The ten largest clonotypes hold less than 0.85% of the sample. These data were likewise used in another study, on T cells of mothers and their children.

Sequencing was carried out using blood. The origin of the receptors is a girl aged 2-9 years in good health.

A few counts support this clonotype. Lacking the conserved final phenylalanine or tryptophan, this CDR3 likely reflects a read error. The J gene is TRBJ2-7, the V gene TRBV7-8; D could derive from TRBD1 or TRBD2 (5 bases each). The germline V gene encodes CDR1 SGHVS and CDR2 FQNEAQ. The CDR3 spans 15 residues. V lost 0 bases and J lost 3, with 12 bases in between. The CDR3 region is CASSLAQGAYYEQYL. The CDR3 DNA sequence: TGTGCCAGCAGCTTAGCCCAGGGAGCCTACTACGAGCAGTACCTC.

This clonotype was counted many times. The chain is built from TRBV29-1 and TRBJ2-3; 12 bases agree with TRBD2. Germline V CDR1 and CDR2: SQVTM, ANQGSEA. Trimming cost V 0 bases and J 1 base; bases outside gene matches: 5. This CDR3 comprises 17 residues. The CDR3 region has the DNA TGCAGCGTTGAAGACCCCGGACTAGCGGGGCGCACAGATACGCAGTATTTT. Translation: CSVEDPGLAGRTDTQYF.

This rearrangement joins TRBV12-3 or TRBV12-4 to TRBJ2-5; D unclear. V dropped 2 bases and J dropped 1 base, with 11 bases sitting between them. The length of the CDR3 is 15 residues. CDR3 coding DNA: TGTGCCAGCAGTTTACTCGGGCGTCCCCAAGAGACCCAGTACTTC. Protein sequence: CASSLLGRPQETQYF.

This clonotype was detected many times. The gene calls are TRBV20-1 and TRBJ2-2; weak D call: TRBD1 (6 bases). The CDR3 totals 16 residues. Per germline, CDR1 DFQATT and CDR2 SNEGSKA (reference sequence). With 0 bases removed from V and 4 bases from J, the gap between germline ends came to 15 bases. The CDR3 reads CSARDGETGLTGELFF. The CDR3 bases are TGCAGTGCTAGAGATGGCGAGACAGGACTCACCGGGGAGCTGTTTTTT.

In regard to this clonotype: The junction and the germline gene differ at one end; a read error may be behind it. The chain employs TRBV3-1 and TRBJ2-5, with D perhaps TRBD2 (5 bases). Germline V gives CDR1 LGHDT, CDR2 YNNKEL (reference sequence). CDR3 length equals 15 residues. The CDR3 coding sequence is TGTGCCAGCAGCCACTACAGTGGAATGAGGGAGACCCAGCACTTC. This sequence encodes CASSHYSGMRETQHF.